The rows below give T cell receptor beta chains drawn from one sample of a study of memory CD8 T cells in hepatitis C reinfection. Method: immunoSEQ multiplex PCR; TCRdb's copy keeps in-frame clones and lacks some. The sample contains tens of thousands of clones, roughly 90% of which appear only once. The sequenced sample was naive CD8+ T cells sorted from blood. The origin of the receptors is a man between 18 and 35 years old with hepatitis C virus infection. The CDR3 runs from the conserved cysteine through the conserved F or W. Clone size is shown for a subset of rows, as once, few, many or a class of expanded clone.

cdr3_aa,clone_size,v_call,j_call
CASSLSGLHNEQFF,NA,TRBV18,TRBJ2-1
CASSERGGDSNQPQHF,NA,TRBV6-1,TRBJ1-5
CATSSGRGYEQYF,NA,TRBV15,TRBJ2-7
CASSLSDGDRSYEQYF,NA,TRBV27,NA
CASSKKGQGTYNEQFF,NA,TRBV21-1,TRBJ2-1
CASGPPKAGGSYEQYF,NA,TRBV7-9,TRBJ2-7
CASSELGVNTEAFF,few,TRBV6-1,TRBJ1-1
CASSPRQGAYNEQFF,NA,TRBV7-8,TRBJ2-1
CASSYPLAGGPGTQYF,NA,TRBV7-8,TRBJ2-5
CASSLDSQYNEQFF,NA,TRBV5-4,TRBJ2-1
CASSKGGGDGTF,NA,TRBV21-1,TRBJ1-2
CASSSGLSQVEQFF,NA,TRBV28,TRBJ2-1
CASSPPTGINYGYTF,NA,TRBV5-4,TRBJ1-2
CASSPLAITDTQYF,NA,TRBV27,TRBJ2-3
CSVGGQGEYNEQFF,NA,TRBV29-1,TRBJ2-1
CASSDGVAGGTDTQYF,once,TRBV6-4,TRBJ2-3